This T cell receptor beta chain was identified during a study of shared clonotypes between healthy human individuals. CD45RO-negative cells were positively selected for CCR7, leaving out terminally differentiated effector memory CD45RA+ cells. From germline, CDR1 is SQVTM and CDR2 ANQGSEA. CDR3 size: 12 residues. The V and J ends lost 7 bases and 7 bases, in that order; junction bases with no gene match: 7. Study-level results: In the sorted subsets, rarefaction showed sequencing was incomplete despite large depth.

Sequencing was performed with immunoSEQ multiplex PCR; in TCRdb, only in-frame clones are kept and a portion is missing. The table lists some 580,000 clones, 95% to 98% of them singletons. On this clone itself: Its antigen is still unknown.

Material: naive CD8+ T cells sorted from blood. The chain links TRBV29-1 to TRBJ2-1; TRBD1 matches at 7 bases. The TCR was taken from a man aged 25-40 years in good health. DNA of the CDR3: TGCAGCGGTAGACAGGGTGGAAATGAGCAGTTCTTC. Protein sequence: CSGRQGGNEQFF.